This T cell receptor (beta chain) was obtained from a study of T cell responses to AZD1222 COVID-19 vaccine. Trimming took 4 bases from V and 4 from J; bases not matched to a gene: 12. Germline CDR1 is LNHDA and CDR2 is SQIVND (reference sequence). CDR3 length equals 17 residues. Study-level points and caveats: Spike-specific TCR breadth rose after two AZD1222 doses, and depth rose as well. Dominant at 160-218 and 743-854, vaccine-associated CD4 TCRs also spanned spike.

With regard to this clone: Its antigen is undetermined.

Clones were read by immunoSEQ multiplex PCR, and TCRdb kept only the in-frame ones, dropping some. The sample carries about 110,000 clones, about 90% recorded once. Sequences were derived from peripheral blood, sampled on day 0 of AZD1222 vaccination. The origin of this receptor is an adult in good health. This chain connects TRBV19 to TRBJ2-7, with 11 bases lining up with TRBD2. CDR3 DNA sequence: TGTGCCAGTAGTACTCAATTTAGCGGGAGGGGCGGGTACGAGCAGTACTTC. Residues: CASSTQFSGRGGYEQYF.